Listed here are 23 T cell receptor beta chains from one sample, sequenced in a study of blood T cell repertoires in COVID-19. The repertoire was sequenced with immunoSEQ multiplex PCR; TCRdb's copy has only in-frame clones and lacks some. The data hold fewer than 200,000 clones, with 70% to 85% observed a single time. The specimen was PBMCs or T cells enriched from blood (not recorded which). These receptors originate from a woman aged 50 to 60 who had recovered from COVID-19.

The chain joins TRBV19 to TRBJ1-6, with 7 bases that match TRBD1. Trimming cost V 3 bases and J 7 bases; bases outside gene matches: 6. CDR1 and CDR2 from the germline V gene are LNHDA and SQIVND (reference sequence). The CDR3 runs 15 residues. CDR3 in amino acids: CASSITTGTNSPLHF. Here the CDR3 DNA reads TGTGCCAGTAGTATCACGACAGGGACCAATTCACCCCTCCACTTT.

This clone was seen a handful of times. The rearrangement joins TRBV7-8 to TRBJ1-2; 7 bases agree with TRBD1. Looked up from germline, CDR1 is SGHVS and CDR2 is FQNEAQ. The CDR3 spans 15 residues. Unmatched junction bases numbered 13, after V lost 5 bases and J lost 7 bases. The CDR3 reads CASSAREGAGGGYTF. The CDR3 bases are TGTGCCAGCAGCGCCCGTGAGGGGGCGGGTGGTGGCTACACCTTC.

The V and J genes are TRBV5-1 and TRBJ1-5; the D is unclear. Germline CDR1 and CDR2: SGHRS and YFSETQ. The V end lost 1 base, the J end lost 0 bases, and 8 bases lay between the germline ends. The CDR3 contains 15 residues. CDR3 coding DNA: TGCGCCAGCAGCTTGCGTGGAGATAGCAATCAGCCCCAGCATTTT. Translating gives CASSLRGDSNQPQHF.

The chain uses TRBV5-1 and TRBJ2-7; 8 nucleotides align to TRBD1. The CDR3 has 14 residues. The trim removed 3 bases at V and 4 bases at J, leaving 6 bases unmatched. Germline-derived CDR1 and CDR2 are SGHRS and YFSETQ. The CDR3 region is CASSYDQGAYEQYF. CDR3 in DNA: TGCGCCAGCAGCTATGACCAGGGGGCTTACGAGCAGTACTTC.

J is TRBJ2-3 and V is TRBV7-2; possibly TRBD2 for D (6 bases). Germline CDR1 SGHTA, CDR2 FQGNSA. V was pared by 3 bases and J by 4 bases, with 8 bases between. This CDR3 has 13 amino acids. The CDR3 DNA reads TGTGCCAGCAGCTTGCCGGGGGCAGATACGCAGTATTTT. Protein: CASSLPGADTQYF.

The chain recombines TRBV11-1 with TRBJ1-4; 12 bases match TRBD1. Trimming removed 5 bases from V and 4 bases from J; junction bases left unmatched: 5. The V gene's germline CDR1 is SGHAT and CDR2 FQDESV (reference sequence). This CDR3 is 16 amino acids long. Here the CDR3 DNA reads TGTGCCAGCAGCCCGGGACAGGGGGCGTATAATGAAAAACTGTTTTTT. It encodes CASSPGQGAYNEKLFF.

V is TRBV15 and J is TRBJ1-4, with D possibly TRBD1 on 5 matching bases. V was clipped by 1 base and J by 8 bases, with 14 bases between them. In germline, CDR1 is LNHNV, CDR2 YYDKDF (reference sequence). CDR3 length equals 15 residues. The CDR3 loop reads CATSRGGVQGEKLFF. In nucleotides, the CDR3 is TGTGCCACCAGCAGAGGGGGGGTTCAAGGAGAAAAACTGTTTTTT.

This clone has a single count. In nucleotides, the CDR3 is TGTGCCAGTAGGGGGACAGGGACTAATGAAAAACTGTTTTTT. Translation gives CASRGTGTNEKLFF. This chain connects TRBV19 to TRBJ1-4; 9 bases align to TRBD1. The V segment lost 6 bases and the J segment 2 bases; nucleotides outside the gene matches: 1. CDR1 and CDR2 (germline): LNHDA, SQIVND (reference sequence). The CDR3 has 14 residues. Based on the CDR3 plus reference TRBV19 and TRBJ1-4, the full variable domain is DGGITQSPKYLFRKEGQNVTLSCEQNLNHDAMYWYRQDPGQGLRLIYYSQIVNDFQKGDIAEGYSVSREKKESFPLTVTSAQKNPTAFYLCASRGTGTNEKLFFGSGTQLSVL.

A few counts support this clone. The chain employs TRBV10-3 and TRBJ2-7, with D possibly being TRBD2 (5 bases). The germline V gene has CDR1 ENHRY and CDR2 SYGVKD. The CDR3 runs to 15 residues. Trimming shortened V by 5 bases and J by 1 base, and 15 bases separated the two germline ends. CDR3 in DNA: TGTGCCATCAGTCCTAGTCGGACTGAGTCCTACGAGCAGTACTTC. This sequence encodes CAISPSRTESYEQYF.

The rearrangement links TRBV29-1 to TRBJ1-1; possible D gene TRBD1, 5 bases. Germline assignment: CDR1 SQVTM and CDR2 ANQGSEA. The CDR3 has 14 residues. The V end lost 3 bases, the J end lost 3 bases, and 14 bases lay between the germline ends. CDR3 bases: TGCAGCGTTGACCCCCGCGGGGACTACACTGAAGCTTTCTTT. It codes for CSVDPRGDYTEAFF.

The chain is built from TRBV28 and TRBJ2-3, with 9 bases aligning to TRBD1. Unmatched junction bases numbered 6, after V lost 4 bases and J lost 4 bases. The CDR3 spans 15 residues. Germline loops: CDR1 MDHEN, CDR2 SYDVKM. In DNA, the CDR3 is TGTGCCAGCAGTTCCGGGACAGGGTCGCCAGATACGCAGTATTTT. Encoded protein: CASSSGTGSPDTQYF.

This chain joins TRBV19 and TRBJ2-2; 8 bases align to TRBD2. Unmatched junction bases numbered 6, after V lost 4 bases and J lost 2 bases. From germline, CDR1 is LNHDA and CDR2 SQIVND (reference sequence). This CDR3 comprises 16 residues. The CDR3 region is CASSTGTRFNTGELFF. CDR3 coding DNA: TGTGCCAGTAGTACGGGGACTAGGTTTAACACCGGGGAGCTGTTTTTT.

This chain uses TRBV10-3 with TRBJ1-2, with 7 bases lining up with TRBD1. This CDR3 comprises 15 residues. After removal of 4 bases from V and 2 bases from J, the junction contained 7 bases not matched to a gene. CDR1 and CDR2 (germline): ENHRY, SYGVKD. The CDR3 DNA follows: TGTGCCATCAGTGGGTCGATGGACAGGAACTATGGCTACACCTTC. Translation: CAISGSMDRNYGYTF.

The chain links TRBV7-9 to TRBJ2-1; 10 bases map to TRBD2. CDR1 SEHNR and CDR2 FQNEAQ come from the germline V gene (reference sequence). The junction had 19 bases not matched to a gene; V was cut back by 5 bases and J by 6 bases. The CDR3 covers 19 residues. The DNA for the CDR3 is TGTGCCAGCAGCCCCAGCCCCAGGATGAGGCTAGCGGGAGTCAATGAGCAGTTCTTC. Translated: CASSPSPRMRLAGVNEQFF. Looking up the rest from reference TRBV7-9 and TRBJ2-1 gives the full variable domain: DTGVSQNPRHKITKRGQNVTFRCDPISEHNRLYWYRQTLGQGPEFLTYFQNEAQLEKSRLLSDRFSAERPKGSFSTLEIQRTEQGDSAMYLCASSPSPRMRLAGVNEQFFGPGTRLTVL.

The gene calls are TRBV19 and TRBJ1-1, with D unresolved. Deletions cut 2 bases from V and 5 bases from J, with 9 bases between. The CDR3 is 13 residues long. Germline CDR1 and CDR2: LNHDA and SQIVND (reference sequence). The CDR3 sequence: CASSITEQTEAFF. The DNA of the CDR3 is TGTGCCAGTAGTATAACGGAGCAGACTGAAGCTTTCTTT.

V gene TRBV3-1 (or the pseudogene TRBV3-2) combines with J gene TRBJ2-4, with TRBD2 identical over 9 bases. V trimming: 1 base; J trimming: 13 bases; junction bases outside the gene matches: 11. Germline values: CDR1 LGHDT, CDR2 YNNKEL (reference sequence). This CDR3 is built from 15 residues. In DNA, the CDR3 is TGTGCCAGCAGCCAAGTAGGATCTAGCGGGATGCGACAGTACTTC. It translates to CASSQVGSSGMRQYF.

This chain connects TRBV6-5 to TRBJ2-4; 9 bases line up with TRBD1. Trimming at V came to 6 bases and at J to 13 bases, leaving 7 bases not matched to a gene. This CDR3 region has 12 residues. Germline CDR1 MNHEY, CDR2 SVGAGI. The CDR3 DNA reads TGTGCCAGCAGACCTTCGGGGACAGGGCAGTACTTC. Translation: CASRPSGTGQYF.

The chain is built from TRBV24-1 and TRBJ2-1; TRBD2 matches at 10 bases. Germline CDR1 reads KGHDR; CDR2 reads SFDVKD. This CDR3 is built from 16 residues. The junction had 2 bases not matched to a gene; V was cut back by 4 bases and J by 0 bases. CDR3 sequence (DNA): TGTGCCACCAGTGACCCTAGCGGGGGCTCCTACAATGAGCAGTTCTTC. This encodes CATSDPSGGSYNEQFF.

The gene calls are TRBV11-2 and TRBJ1-6, with D possibly TRBD1 on 5 matching bases. The CDR3 sequence is 14 residues long. Trimming removed 4 bases at V and 6 bases at J, with 10 bases between. Germline values: CDR1 SGHAT, CDR2 FQNNGV. For the CDR3, the DNA is TGTGCCAGCAGCTCGCAGGGCCTTAATTCACCCCTCCACTTT. Translating gives CASSSQGLNSPLHF.

This chain links TRBV28 with TRBJ1-3, with D perhaps TRBD1 (6 bases). CDR3 length: 18 amino acids. Trimming stripped 6 bases from V and 0 bases from J, with 21 bases between. Germline V gene lookup returns CDR1 MDHEN and CDR2 SYDVKM. The CDR3 coding sequence is TGTGCCAGCAGAAGGACAGCCCTGCTCCTACTCTCTGGAAACACCATATATTTT. Its protein product is CASRRTALLLLSGNTIYF.

The chain recombines TRBV30 with TRBJ2-7; the D gene is possibly TRBD1 (5 bases). CDR1 is GTSNPN, CDR2 SVGIG, per germline (reference sequence). Trimming cost V 4 bases and J 3 bases, with 10 bases left between them. The CDR3 has 12 residues. Written as DNA, the CDR3 is TGTGCCTGGACCCAGACAGACTACGAGCAGTACTTC. It encodes CAWTQTDYEQYF.

J is TRBJ1-5 and V is TRBV19, with D maybe TRBD1 (5 bases). V shed 7 bases and J shed 2 bases, with 12 bases lying between them. CDR1 is LNHDA, CDR2 SQIVND, per germline (reference sequence). The CDR3 totals 14 residues. CDR3 region: CASTPWGGNQPQHF. The CDR3 bases are TGTGCCAGTACCCCCTGGGGGGGCAATCAGCCCCAGCATTTT.

The rearrangement joins TRBV7-2 to TRBJ1-2; 8 bases map to TRBD1. V lost 4 bases to trimming and J lost 8 bases; unmatched junction nucleotides: 6. Per germline, CDR1 SGHTA and CDR2 FQGNSA. This CDR3 region has 13 residues. CDR3 amino acids: CASSSTGGGGYTF. The CDR3 bases are TGTGCCAGCAGCTCAACAGGGGGTGGAGGCTACACCTTC.